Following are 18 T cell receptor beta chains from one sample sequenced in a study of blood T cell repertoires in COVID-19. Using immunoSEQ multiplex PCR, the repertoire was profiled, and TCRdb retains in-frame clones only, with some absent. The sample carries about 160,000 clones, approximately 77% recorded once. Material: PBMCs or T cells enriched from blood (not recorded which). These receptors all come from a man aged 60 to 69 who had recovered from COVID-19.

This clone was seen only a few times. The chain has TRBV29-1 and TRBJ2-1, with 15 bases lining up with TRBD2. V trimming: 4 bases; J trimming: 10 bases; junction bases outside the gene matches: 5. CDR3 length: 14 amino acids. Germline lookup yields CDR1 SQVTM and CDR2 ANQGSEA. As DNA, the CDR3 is TGCAGCGTTGGGACTAGCGGGAGGGCATGGGAGCAGTTCTTC. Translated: CSVGTSGRAWEQFF.

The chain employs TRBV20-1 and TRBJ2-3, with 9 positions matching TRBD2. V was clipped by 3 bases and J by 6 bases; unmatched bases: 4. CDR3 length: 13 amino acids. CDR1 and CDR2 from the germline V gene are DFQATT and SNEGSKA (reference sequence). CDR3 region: CSASAGGRDTQYF. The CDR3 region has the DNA TGCAGTGCTAGTGCGGGGGGGAGGGATACGCAGTATTTT.

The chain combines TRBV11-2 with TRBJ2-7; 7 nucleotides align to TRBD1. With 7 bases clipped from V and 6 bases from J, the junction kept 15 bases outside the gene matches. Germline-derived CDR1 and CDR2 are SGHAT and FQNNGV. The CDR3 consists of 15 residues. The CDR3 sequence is CASTTLGGRILEQYF. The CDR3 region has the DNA TGTGCCAGCACCACGTTAGGGGGCAGGATCCTCGAGCAGTACTTC.

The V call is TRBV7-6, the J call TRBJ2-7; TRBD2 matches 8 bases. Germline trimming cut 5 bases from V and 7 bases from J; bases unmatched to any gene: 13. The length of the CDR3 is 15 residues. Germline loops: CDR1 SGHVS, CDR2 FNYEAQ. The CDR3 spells CASSPRDFSGGEQYF. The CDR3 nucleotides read TGTGCCAGCAGCCCCCGGGACTTTTCGGGAGGGGAGCAGTACTTC.

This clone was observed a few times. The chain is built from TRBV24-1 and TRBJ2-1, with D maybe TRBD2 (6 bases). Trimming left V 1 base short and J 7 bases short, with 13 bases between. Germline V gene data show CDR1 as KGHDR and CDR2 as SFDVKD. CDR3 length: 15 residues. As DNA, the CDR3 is TGTGCCACCAGTGATTTTATCCAGGGAGGTAATGAGCAGTTCTTC. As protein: CATSDFIQGGNEQFF.

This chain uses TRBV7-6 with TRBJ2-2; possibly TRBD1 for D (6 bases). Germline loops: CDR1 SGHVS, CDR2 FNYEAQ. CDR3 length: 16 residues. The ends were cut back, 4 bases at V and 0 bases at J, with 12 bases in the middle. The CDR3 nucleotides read TGTGCCAGCAGCTCGCGACAGGCGTCGAACACCGGGGAGCTGTTTTTT. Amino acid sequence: CASSSRQASNTGELFF.

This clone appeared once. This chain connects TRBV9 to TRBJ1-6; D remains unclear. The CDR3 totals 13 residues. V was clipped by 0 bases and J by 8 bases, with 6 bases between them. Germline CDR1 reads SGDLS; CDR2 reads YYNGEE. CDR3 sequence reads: CASSVGEDSPLHF. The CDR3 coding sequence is TGTGCCAGCAGCGTAGGGGAGGATTCACCCCTCCACTTT.

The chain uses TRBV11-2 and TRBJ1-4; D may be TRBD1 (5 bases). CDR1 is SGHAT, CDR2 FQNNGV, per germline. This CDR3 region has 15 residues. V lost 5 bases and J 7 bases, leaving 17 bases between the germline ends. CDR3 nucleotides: TGTGCCAGCAGCGCGTCGGCAGGGCGAAGTGAAAAACTGTTTTTT. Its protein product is CASSASAGRSEKLFF.

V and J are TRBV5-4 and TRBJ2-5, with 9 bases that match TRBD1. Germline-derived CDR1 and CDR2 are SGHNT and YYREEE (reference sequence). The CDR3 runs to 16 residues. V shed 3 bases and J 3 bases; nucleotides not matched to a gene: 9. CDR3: CASSSPLGQGEETQYF. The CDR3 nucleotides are TGTGCCAGCAGCTCCCCCCTGGGACAGGGCGAAGAGACCCAGTACTTC.

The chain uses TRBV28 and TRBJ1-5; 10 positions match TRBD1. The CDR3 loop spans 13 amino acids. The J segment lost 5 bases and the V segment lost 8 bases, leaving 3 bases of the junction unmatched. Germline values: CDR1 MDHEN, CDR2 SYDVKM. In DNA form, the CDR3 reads TGTGCCAGCGCGGACAGGGGGGATCAGCCCCAGCATTTT. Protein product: CASADRGDQPQHF.

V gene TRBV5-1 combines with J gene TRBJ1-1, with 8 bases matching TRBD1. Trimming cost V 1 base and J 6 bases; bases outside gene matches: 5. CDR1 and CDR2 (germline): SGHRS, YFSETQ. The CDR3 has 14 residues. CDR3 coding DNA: TGCGCCAGCAGCTTGTCAACAGGGGGATCTGAAGCTTTCTTT. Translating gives CASSLSTGGSEAFF.

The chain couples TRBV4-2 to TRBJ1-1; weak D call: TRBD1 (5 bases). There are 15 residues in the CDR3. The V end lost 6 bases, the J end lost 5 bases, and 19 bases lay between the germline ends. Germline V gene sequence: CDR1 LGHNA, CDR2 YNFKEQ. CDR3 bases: TGTGCCAGCAGTGCCGGCGGGGCAGGTGGGACTGAAGCTTTCTTT. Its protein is CASSAGGAGGTEAFF.

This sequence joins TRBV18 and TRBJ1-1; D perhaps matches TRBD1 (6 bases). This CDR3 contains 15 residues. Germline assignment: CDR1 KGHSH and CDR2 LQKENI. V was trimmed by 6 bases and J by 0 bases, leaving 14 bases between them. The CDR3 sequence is CASSRRQAVNTEAFF. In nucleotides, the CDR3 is TGTGCCAGCTCGCGCAGACAGGCTGTGAACACTGAAGCTTTCTTT.

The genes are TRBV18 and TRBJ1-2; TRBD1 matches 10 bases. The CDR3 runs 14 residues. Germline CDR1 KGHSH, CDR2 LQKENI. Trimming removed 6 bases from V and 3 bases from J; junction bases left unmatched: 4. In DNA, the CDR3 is TGTGCCAGCTCCGCCGGGACAGGGGACTATGGCTACACCTTC. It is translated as CASSAGTGDYGYTF.

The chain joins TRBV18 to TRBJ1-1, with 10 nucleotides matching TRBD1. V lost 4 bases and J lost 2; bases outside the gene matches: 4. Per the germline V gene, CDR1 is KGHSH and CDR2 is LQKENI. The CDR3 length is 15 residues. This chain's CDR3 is CASSRGQGGNTEAFF. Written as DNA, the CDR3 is TGTGCCAGCTCACGAGGACAGGGGGGAAACACTGAAGCTTTCTTT.

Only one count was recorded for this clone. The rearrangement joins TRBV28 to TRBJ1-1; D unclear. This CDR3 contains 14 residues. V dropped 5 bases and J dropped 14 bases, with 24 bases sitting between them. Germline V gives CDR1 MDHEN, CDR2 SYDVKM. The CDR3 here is CASSLNIKQHRNFF. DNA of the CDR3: TGTGCCAGCAGTCTAAATATAAAGCAACACAGAAACTTCTTT.

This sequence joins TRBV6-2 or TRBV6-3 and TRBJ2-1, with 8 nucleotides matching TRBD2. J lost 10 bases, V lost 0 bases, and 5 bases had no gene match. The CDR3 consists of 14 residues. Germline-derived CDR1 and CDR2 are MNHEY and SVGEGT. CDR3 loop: CASSYSGRLAEQFF. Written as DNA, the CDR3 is TGTGCCAGCAGTTACTCAGGAAGACTAGCGGAGCAGTTCTTC.

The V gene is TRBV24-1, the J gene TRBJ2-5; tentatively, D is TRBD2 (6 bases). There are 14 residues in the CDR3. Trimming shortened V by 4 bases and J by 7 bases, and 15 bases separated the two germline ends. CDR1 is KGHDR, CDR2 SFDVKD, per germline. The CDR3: CATSDRGRGGTQYF. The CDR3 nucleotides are TGTGCCACCAGTGACCGAGGTAGGGGAGGGACCCAGTACTTC.